Sequencing of this T cell receptor (beta chain) was carried out in a study of blood T cell repertoires in COVID-19. In the study overall: Specimens from acute and convalescent COVID-19 originated in the United States, Italy and Spain. T cells, B-cell-depleted T cells, or PBMCs provided the cDNA or gDNA that served as material.

The V gene lost 4 bases and the J gene lost 2 bases, with 12 bases spanning the gap. CDR3 size: 15 residues. Germline CDR1 is LGHDT and CDR2 is YNNKEL (reference sequence). Per the original data handling: Nucleated cell number was recorded as an estimate derived from reference gene primer amplification. TCRdb keeps only in-frame clones here, not all; method: immunoSEQ multiplex PCR. V, J and clone size were drawn from that table, and D and trimming were deduced from the DNA. The sample lists over 150,000 clones, 77% occurring once. The clonotype was recovered from a man in his 70s with acute or convalescent COVID-19. The chain carries TRBV3-1 (or the pseudogene TRBV3-2) and TRBJ1-3; D might be TRBD1 (6 bases). Sample: peripheral blood. CDR3 sequence reads: CASSPKGGAGNTIYF. The CDR3, as DNA: TGTGCCAGCAGCCCCAAGGGGGGGGCTGGAAACACCATATATTTT.